This T cell receptor (beta chain) was sequenced in a study of T cell responses to AZD1222 COVID-19 vaccine (dated by TCRdb to the early 2020s). About the full investigation: AZD1222 recipients whose second dose came at about 4 weeks and those whose second dose came at about 12 weeks were combined into one group, since spike-specific TCR depth and breadth did not differ between the two schedules. TCR sequencing covered 233 trial participants: some 210 given two doses of AZD1222 and 26 given two doses of MenACWY control vaccine. Trial participants were enrolled by age into subgroups of 18-55, 56-69 and 70-plus years, and about 150, 27 and 61 TCR-sequenced participants, respectively, were included in these subgroups.

The CDR3 holds 17 amino acids from the cysteine to the phenylalanine. CDR3 DNA only is kept here, 51 bases in frame from base 1. Germline trimming: 4 bases from V, 5 bases from J; junction bases outside gene matches: 12. CDR1 and CDR2, per the germline V gene, are SGHRS and YFSETQ. On this clone itself: There is no known antigen for this receptor. No much larger clone exists at a distance of one base, and base qualities are not known.

The CDR3 regions of human TCRbeta chains were analyzed by immunosequencing. The original methods were these. TCRs in the repertoires were compared against a reference library of SARS-CoV-2-specific TCRs that had been generated with the MIRA antigen-specificity platform. Breadth meant the fraction of unique TCRs that were SARS-CoV-2-associated, whereas depth meant the fraction of total T cells that were SARS-CoV-2-associated. Each spike-specific TCR was assigned to its reactive spike region and to a CD4 or CD8 class using the MIRA data. Log10-transformed breadth and depth values were compared by one-way ANOVA with Sidak's multiple comparisons tests. What TCRdb holds here is the immuneACCESS table cut down to in-frame rearrangements. Part of the clones is not present; checked against another copy, under half of the missing clones reflect an unresolved V gene, and the others are unexplained. V, J and clone size reflect that table, while D and trimming were determined from the DNA. The sample table records 95,000 to 100,000 clones; roughly 90% of these occur just once. The ten biggest clones cover approximately 27% of the sample.

The sample's time point label is to be understood as: baseline before first vaccination. The vaccinee samples were drawn from two UK trials, COV001 and COV002, one of which was a single-blind randomized controlled phase 2/3 trial testing AZD1222 (ChAdOx1 nCoV-19) in healthy adults. Trial participant PBMC samples were collected at day 0 and day 28 after the second dose for TCRbeta chain sequencing. General study outcomes and caveats: After two AZD1222 doses, spike-specific TCR breadth and depth were significantly higher than at day 0 and than in MenACWY recipients. Participants were mostly white British and included more females than males, and it was suggested by the authors that clonal diversity may have been underestimated. Reportedly, almost half of the unique spike-specific TCRs recognized epitopes lying outside the regions that are mutated in the B.1.351 and B.1.1.7 variants. Because no day 14 peak-response samples were available, repertoires were characterized only after the peak T cell response. Conclusions about previously exposed vaccinees were limited because only six AZD1222 recipients were SARS-CoV-2 seropositive at baseline. The 56-69-year group was small, and its depth increase did not reach significance, likely because of low power. CD4 TCRs associated with the vaccine covered the entire spike protein, and the dominant responses were in regions 160-218 and 743-854.

The sequence is built from TRBV5-1 and TRBJ2-2; 9 central nucleotides agree with TRBD1. This material consisted of peripheral blood, taken on day 0 of AZD1222 vaccination. The receptor comes from an adult in good health. The CDR3 protein sequence reads: CASSLFRDRDGTGELFF. The nucleotide sequence is given as TGCGCCAGCAGCCTCTTCCGGGACAGGGACGGGACCGGGGAGCTGTTTTTT.